This paragraph reports one T cell receptor (beta chain). The conserved phenylalanine or tryptophan normally closing the CDR3 is absent here, so this likely arose from a read error. The record originates from a study of tumor-infiltrating lymphocytes in primary liver carcinoma. DNA and RNA were both co-extracted from 20-30 mg of bulk tissue that had not been sorted. The authors made TCR beta cDNA from around 500 ng total RNA with a constant-region primer. Construction of TCR beta libraries relied on three successive nested multiplex PCR rounds employing slightly modified ARM-PCR. Researchers ran the first two PCR rounds for roughly 11 cycles each with TRBV1-TRBV30 forward primers and a C-beta reverse primer. TCRdb re-called the multiplex PCR reads with MiXCR, one entry per CDR3 protein. The table records 90,000 to 140,000 distinct CDR3 sequences, around 83% of them present only once. The CDR3 is 15 residues long. The V end was cut by 5 bases, the J end by 0 bases, with 16 bases between. In germline, CDR1 is SQVTM, CDR2 ANQGSEA.

The receptor was derived from a man aged 35-49 years with primary liver carcinoma and hepatitis B virus infection. This chain joins TRBV29-1 and TRBJ1-1, with D unclear. Sequencing input: liver tumor tissue from sampling region 3. Subset meaning: tumor region T3, left-lateral pole. The CDR3 here is CSVNSGWDMNTEAFL. The CDR3 DNA sequence: TGCAGCGTTAATTCGGGGTGGGATATGAACACTGAAGCTTTCTTA.